The clone carrying this T cell receptor beta chain was detected many times. What it binds is not known. By 5'RACE template switching, TCR cDNA was produced, with a universal primer site and UMIs added in the process. TCRdb analysed the 5' RACE reads with MiXCR anew, one entry per CDR3 protein. The sample contains about 400,000 distinct CDR3 sequences, around 6.5% of which appear only once. This entry is derived from a study of T cells after yellow fever vaccination. Study conclusions and caveats: One caveat is that FACS-sorted repertoires could contain abundant clonotypes contaminating from the bulk population.

The ends were cut back, 4 bases at V and 4 bases at J, with 12 bases in the middle. Germline V gene sequence: CDR1 SEHNR, CDR2 FQNEAQ (reference sequence). The CDR3 loop spans 14 amino acids. Sequences were derived from PBMCs, sampled 5 days after the yellow fever booster vaccination. The source of this sequence is a man in his thirties or forties who received the YFV17D yellow fever vaccine. The chain links TRBV7-9 to TRBJ2-3; no firm D call. The CDR3 spells CASSSHSKPDTQYF. The CDR3 DNA follows: TGTGCCAGCAGCTCCCATTCCAAGCCAGATACGCAGTATTTT.